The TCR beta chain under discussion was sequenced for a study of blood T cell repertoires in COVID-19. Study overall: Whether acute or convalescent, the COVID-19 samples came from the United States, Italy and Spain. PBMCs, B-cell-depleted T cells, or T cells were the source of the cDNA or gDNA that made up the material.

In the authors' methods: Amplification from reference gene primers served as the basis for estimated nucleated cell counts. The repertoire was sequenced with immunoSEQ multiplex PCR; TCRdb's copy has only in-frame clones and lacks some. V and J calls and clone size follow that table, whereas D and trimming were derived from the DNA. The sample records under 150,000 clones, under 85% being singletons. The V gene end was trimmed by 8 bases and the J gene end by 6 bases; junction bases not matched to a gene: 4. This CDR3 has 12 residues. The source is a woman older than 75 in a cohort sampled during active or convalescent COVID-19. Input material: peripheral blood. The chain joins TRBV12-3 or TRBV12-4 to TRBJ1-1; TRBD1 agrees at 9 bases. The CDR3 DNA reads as TGTGCCAGCGAGACAGGGGGATCTGAAGCTTTCTTT. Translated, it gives CASETGGSEAFF.